The clone carrying this T cell receptor beta chain was seen once. The antigen remains unidentified. The data are from a study of post-analysis software for immune sequencing data. Study conclusions and caveats: Same-batch preparations were strongly co-clustered by F measure. Normalized Chao1 diversity was significantly reduced in patients versus controls.

The authors incorporated unique molecular identifiers into the TCR beta cDNA libraries. Yield was roughly 500,000 cDNA molecules from about 0.94 to 9.7 million T cells. TCRdb recomputed calls from the PCR reads with MiXCR, one row per CDR3 protein. The sample includes 800,000 to 950,000 distinct CDR3 sequences, approximately 53% seen only once; the top ten take under 6%. This clonotype was sampled from a girl between 10 and 17 years old with multiple sclerosis. Sequencing was performed on blood.

The CDR3 DNA sequence: TGTGCCTGGGCTCGGACAGGGGGCCTTCAGCCCCAGCATTTT. Protein: CAWARTGGLQPQHF. The rearrangement uses TRBV30 and TRBJ1-5; 11 bases align to TRBD1. The germline CDR1 and CDR2 sequences are GTSNPN and SVGIG (reference sequence). CDR3 length: 14 residues. Unmatched junction bases numbered 6, after V lost 5 bases and J lost 6 bases.